The T cell receptor (beta chain) under discussion was sequenced for a study of T cell repertoires in cytomegalovirus infection. Each CDR3 protein is one row after TCRdb ran MiXCR on the reads. Here the sample spans some 940,000 distinct CDR3 sequences, roughly 30% being singletons. This CDR3 spans 16 amino acids. V gave up 0 bases and J gave up 0 bases, with 10 bases separating them. Germline CDR1 is SGHTA and CDR2 is FQGNSA. Study-level results: The study found HLA-C-restricted CMV-specific TCR beta clonotypes dominating the ex vivo response.

This clonotype has at least ten counts. Its cognate antigen is unknown. V is TRBV7-2 and J is TRBJ2-3; the D is unclear. Sequenced here: cultured CD8+ T cells from PBMCs, sampled from culture after CMV antigen stimulation. This TCR came from a human donor in good health (CMV status not recorded). Some clones in this sample may be carry-over from other donors' samples. CDR3 region: CASSLAGRLSTDTQYF. CDR3 DNA sequence: TGTGCCAGCAGCTTAGCGGGTCGCCTTAGCACAGATACGCAGTATTTT. The full variable domain, its missing parts supplied by reference TRBV7-2 and TRBJ2-3, is GAGVSQSPSNKVTEKGKDVELRCDPISGHTALYWYRQSLGQGLEFLIYFQGNSAPDKSGLPSDRFSAERTGGSVSTLTIQRTQQEDSAVYLCASSLAGRLSTDTQYFGPGTRLTVL.